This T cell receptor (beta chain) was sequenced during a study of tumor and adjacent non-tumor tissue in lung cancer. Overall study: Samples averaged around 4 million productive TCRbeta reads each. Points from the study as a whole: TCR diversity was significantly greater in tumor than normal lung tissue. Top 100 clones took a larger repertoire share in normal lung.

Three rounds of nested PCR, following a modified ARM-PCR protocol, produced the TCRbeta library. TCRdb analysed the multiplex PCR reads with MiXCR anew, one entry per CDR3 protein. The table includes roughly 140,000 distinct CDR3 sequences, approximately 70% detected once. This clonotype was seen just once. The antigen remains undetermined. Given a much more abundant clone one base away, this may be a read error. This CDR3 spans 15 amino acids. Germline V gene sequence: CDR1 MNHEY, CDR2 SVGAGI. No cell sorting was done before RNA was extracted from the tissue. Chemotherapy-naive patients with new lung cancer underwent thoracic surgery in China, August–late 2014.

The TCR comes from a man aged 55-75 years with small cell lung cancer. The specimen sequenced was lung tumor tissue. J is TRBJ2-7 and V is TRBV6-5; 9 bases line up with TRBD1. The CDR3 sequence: CASRRDRDRSYEHYF. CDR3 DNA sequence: TGTGCCAGCAGGAGGGACAGGGATCGGTCCTACGAGCATTACTTC.